The clone carrying this TCR beta chain appeared a few times. The antigen is not known. This sample is part of a study of human T cells and chemical hapten exposure. Study-level information: Mostly female, the patients presented with alopecia areata, totalis or universalis. Overall study results and limits: Relative to controls, expanded TCRs formed significantly more large CDR3 similarity clusters. TCRs at high frequency, those above 1 in 1000, did not change with DPC sensitization.

Original methodology: Sample TCR counts, which ranged from 23,224 to 690,600, had a median of about 100,000. Using its own MiXCR run on the RACE reads, TCRdb lists one record per CDR3 protein. The V and J calls were determined by TCRdb, not by the authors. The sample gives 90,000 to 110,000 distinct CDR3 sequences, nearly 35% of which show up once; approximately 3% is in the top ten. Time point of the sample: patch test 3, about 24 weeks after DPC sensitization. Treatment: therapeutic diphenylcyclopropenone sensitization with weekly scalp DPC. Material: whole blood, obtained in connection with sensitization to the hapten diphenylcyclopropenone (DPC). The clonotype originates from a man between 40 and 49 years old with alopecia areata. Some clones in this sample may be carry-over from other donors' samples.

The CDR3: CASKLTLGVSTGELFF. The CDR3 DNA sequence: TGCGCCAGCAAATTGACACTAGGAGTTAGCACCGGGGAGCTGTTTTTT. The chain employs TRBV5-1 and TRBJ2-2; TRBD2 might be the D (5 bases). The germline gives CDR1 SGHRS, CDR2 YFSETQ. The CDR3 spans 16 residues. V was cut by 6 bases and J by 4 bases, with 19 bases left in between.